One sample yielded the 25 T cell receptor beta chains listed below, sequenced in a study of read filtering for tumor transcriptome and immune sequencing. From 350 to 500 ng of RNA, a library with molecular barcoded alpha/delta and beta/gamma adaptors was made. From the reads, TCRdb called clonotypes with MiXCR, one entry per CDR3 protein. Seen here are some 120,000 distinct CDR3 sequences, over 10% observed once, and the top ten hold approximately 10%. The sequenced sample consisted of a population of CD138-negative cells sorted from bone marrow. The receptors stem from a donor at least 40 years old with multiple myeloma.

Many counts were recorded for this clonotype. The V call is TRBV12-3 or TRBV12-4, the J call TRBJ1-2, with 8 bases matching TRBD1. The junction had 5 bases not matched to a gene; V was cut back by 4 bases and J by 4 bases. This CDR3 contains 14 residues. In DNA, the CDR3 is TGTGCCAGCAGTTATGGACAGGGCACCTATGGCTACACCTTC. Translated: CASSYGQGTYGYTF.

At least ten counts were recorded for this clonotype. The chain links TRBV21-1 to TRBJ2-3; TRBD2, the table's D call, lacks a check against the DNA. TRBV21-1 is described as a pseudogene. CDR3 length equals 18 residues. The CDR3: CASSKKGTSGSRTDTQYF. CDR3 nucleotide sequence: TGTGCCAGCAGCAAAAAGGGGACTAGCGGGAGCCGCACAGATACGCAGTATTTT.

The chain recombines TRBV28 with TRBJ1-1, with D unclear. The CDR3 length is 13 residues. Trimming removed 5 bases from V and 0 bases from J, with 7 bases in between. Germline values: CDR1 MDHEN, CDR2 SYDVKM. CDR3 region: CASSQRMNTEAFF. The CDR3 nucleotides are TGTGCCAGCAGTCAAAGAATGAACACTGAAGCTTTCTTT.

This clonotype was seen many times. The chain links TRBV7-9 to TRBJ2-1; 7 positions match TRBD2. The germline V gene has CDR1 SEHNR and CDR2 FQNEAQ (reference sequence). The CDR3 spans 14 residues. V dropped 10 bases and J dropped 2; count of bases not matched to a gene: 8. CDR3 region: CATGEGRAYNEQFF. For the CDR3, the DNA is TGTGCCACCGGGGAGGGGAGAGCCTACAATGAGCAGTTCTTC.

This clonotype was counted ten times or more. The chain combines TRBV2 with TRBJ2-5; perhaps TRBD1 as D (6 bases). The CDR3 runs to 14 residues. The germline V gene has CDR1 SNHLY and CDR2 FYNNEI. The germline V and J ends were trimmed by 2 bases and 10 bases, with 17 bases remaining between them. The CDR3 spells CASSERVNRDGQYF. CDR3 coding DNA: TGTGCCAGCAGTGAAAGGGTCAACAGGGATGGCCAGTACTTC.

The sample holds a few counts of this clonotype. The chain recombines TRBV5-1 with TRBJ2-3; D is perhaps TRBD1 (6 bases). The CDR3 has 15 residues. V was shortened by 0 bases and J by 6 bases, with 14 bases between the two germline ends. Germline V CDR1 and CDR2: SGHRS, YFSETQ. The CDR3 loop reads CASSLAGAYPDTQYF. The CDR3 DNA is TGCGCCAGCAGCTTGGCAGGGGCCTATCCGGATACGCAGTATTTT.

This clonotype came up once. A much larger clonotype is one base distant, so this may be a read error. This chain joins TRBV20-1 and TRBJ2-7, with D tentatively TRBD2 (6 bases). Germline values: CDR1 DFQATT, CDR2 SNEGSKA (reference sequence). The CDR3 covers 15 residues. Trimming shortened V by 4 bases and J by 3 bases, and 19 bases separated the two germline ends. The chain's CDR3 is CSAIDPQGLNYEQYF. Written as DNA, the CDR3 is TGCAGTGCTATAGATCCCCAGGGACTCAACTACGAGCAGTACTTC.

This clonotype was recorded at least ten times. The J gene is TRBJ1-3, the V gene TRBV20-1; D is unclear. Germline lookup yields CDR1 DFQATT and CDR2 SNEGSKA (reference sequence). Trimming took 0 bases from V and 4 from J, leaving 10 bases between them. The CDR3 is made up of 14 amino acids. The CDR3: CSARDQGFGNTIYF. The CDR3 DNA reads TGCAGTGCTAGAGATCAAGGGTTCGGAAACACCATATATTTT.

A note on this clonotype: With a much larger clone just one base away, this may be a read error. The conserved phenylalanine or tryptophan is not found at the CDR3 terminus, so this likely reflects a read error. The CDR3 sequence: CASRGTSGGSSYNEQFL. The CDR3 bases are TGTGCCAGCAGAGGGACTAGCGGGGGTAGCTCCTACAATGAGCAGTTCCTC. The chain uses TRBV7-9 and TRBJ2-1, with 14 bases aligning to TRBD2. This CDR3 comprises 17 residues. Germline CDR1 SEHNR, CDR2 FQNEAQ (reference sequence). V dropped 6 bases and J dropped 0; count of bases not matched to a gene: 4.

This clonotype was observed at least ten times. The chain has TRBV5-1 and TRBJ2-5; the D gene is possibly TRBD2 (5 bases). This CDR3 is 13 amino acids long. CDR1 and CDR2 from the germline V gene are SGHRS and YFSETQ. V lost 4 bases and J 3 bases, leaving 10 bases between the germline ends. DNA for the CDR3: TGCGCCAGCAGCGGAACGCGGGAAGAGACCCAGTACTTC. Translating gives CASSGTREETQYF.

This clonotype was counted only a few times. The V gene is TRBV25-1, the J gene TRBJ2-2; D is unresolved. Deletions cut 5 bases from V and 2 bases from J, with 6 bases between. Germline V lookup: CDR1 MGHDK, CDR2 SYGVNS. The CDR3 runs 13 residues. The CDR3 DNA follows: TGTGCCAGCAGTACAGTTAACACCGGGGAGCTGTTTTTT. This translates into CASSTVNTGELFF.

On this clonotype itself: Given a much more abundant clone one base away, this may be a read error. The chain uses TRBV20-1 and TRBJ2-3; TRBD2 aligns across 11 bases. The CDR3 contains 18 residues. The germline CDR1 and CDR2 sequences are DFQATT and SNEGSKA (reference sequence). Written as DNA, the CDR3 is TGCAGTGCTAGTATACTTCGTCCGGGACTAGCGGCAAAAGATGCGCAGTATTTT. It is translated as CSASILRPGLAAKDAQYF.

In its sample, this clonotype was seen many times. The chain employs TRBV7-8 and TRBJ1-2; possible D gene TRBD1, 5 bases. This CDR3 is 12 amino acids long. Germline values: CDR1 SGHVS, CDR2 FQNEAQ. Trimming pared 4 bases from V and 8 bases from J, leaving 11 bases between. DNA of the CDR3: TGTGCCAGCAGCTCTCGACAGCGCGGCTACACCTTC. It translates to CASSSRQRGYTF.

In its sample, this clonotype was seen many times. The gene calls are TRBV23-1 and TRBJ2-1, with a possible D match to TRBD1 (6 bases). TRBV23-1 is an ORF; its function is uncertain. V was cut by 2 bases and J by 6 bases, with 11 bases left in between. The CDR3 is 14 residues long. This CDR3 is CASSQRTDSNEQFF. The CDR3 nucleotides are TGCGCCAGCAGTCAAAGAACGGACAGCAATGAGCAGTTCTTC.

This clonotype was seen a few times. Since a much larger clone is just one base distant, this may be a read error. CDR3 loop: CSATRLAGTLWTYEQYF. CDR3 nucleotide sequence: TGCAGCGCTACCCGACTAGCGGGAACCCTCTGGACCTACGAGCAGTACTTC. The chain combines TRBV29-1 with TRBJ2-7, with 11 bases that match TRBD2. CDR3 length equals 17 residues. V lost 7 bases and J lost 2; bases outside the gene matches: 16. Per the germline V gene, CDR1 is SQVTM and CDR2 is ANQGSEA.

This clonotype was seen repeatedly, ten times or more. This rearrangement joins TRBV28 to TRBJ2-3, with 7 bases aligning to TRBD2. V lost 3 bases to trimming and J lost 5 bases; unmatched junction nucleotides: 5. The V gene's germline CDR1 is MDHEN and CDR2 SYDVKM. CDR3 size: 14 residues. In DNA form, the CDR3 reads TGTGCCAGCAGTTTGGCTAGCGGAAAAGATACGCAGTATTTT. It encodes CASSLASGKDTQYF. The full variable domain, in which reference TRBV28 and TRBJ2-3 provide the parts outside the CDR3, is DVKVTQSSRYLVKRTGEKVFLECVQDMDHENMFWYRQDPGLGLRLIYFSYDVKMKEKGDIPEGYSVSREKKERFSLILESASTNQTSMYLCASSLASGKDTQYFGPGTRLTVL.

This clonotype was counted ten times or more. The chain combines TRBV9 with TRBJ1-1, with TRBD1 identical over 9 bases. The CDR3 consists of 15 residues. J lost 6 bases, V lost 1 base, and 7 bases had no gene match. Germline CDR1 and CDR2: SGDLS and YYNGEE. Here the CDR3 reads CASSVTGGLNAEAFF. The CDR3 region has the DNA TGTGCCAGCAGCGTAACAGGGGGCCTCAACGCTGAAGCTTTCTTT.

CDR3 in amino acids: CASSLAGGDNQPQYF. In DNA form, the CDR3 reads TGTGCCAGCAGTTTAGCTGGCGGGGACAATCAGCCCCAGTATTTT. The chain has TRBV12-3 or TRBV12-4 and TRBJ1-5, with D perhaps given as TRBD1 or TRBD2 (6 bases each). The J call could be wrong; TRBJ2-3 is a better fit for the DNA end. This CDR3 contains 15 residues.

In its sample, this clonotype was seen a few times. CDR3 sequence: CASSLGSSGNTIYF. The DNA for the CDR3 is TGTGCCAGCAGTTTGGGGTCCTCTGGAAACACCATATATTTT. The rearrangement uses TRBV12-3 or TRBV12-4 and TRBJ1-3, with unresolved D. The CDR3 is 14 amino acids. V dropped 3 bases and J dropped 0 bases, with 6 bases sitting between them.

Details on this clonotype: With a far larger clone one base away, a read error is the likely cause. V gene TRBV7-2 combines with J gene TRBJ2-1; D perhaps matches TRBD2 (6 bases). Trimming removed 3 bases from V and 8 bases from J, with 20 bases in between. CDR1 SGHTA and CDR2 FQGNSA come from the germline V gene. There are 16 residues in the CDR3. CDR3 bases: TGTGCCAGCAGCTTGCTGGGGGGTCCGGAGGGGCATGAGCAGTTCTTC. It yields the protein CASSLLGGPEGHEQFF.

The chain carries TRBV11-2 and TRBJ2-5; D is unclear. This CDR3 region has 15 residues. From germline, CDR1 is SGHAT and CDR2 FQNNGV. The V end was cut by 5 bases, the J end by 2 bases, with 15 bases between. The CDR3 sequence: CASSPNGLLQETQYF. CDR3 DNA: TGTGCCAGCAGCCCTAACGGGTTACTTCAAGAGACCCAGTACTTC.

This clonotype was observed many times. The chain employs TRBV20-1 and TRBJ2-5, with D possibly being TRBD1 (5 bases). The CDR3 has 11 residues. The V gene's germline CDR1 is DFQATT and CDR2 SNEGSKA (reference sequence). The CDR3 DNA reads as TGCAACCTCCCAGGGCAAGAGACCCAGTACTTC. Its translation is CNLPGQETQYF.

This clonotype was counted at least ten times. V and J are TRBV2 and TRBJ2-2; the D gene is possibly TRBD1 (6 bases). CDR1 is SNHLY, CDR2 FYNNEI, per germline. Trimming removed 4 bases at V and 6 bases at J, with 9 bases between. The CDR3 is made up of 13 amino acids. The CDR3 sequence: CASSAQGPGELFF. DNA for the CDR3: TGTGCCAGCAGTGCACAGGGTCCCGGGGAGCTGTTTTTT. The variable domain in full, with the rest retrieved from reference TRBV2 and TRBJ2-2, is EPEVTQTPSHQVTQMGQEVILRCVPISNHLYFYWYRQILGQKVEFLVSFYNNEISEKSEIFDDQFSVERPDGSNFTLKIRSTKLEDSAMYFCASSAQGPGELFFGEGSRLTVL.

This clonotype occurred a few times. CDR3 DNA: TGTGCCAGCAGCCGAGACATTGGGGGTGGGACTGAAGCTTTCTTT. Residues: CASSRDIGGGTEAFF. The chain couples TRBV5-4 to TRBJ1-1; D possibly corresponds to TRBD1 (5 bases). Germline V lookup: CDR1 SGHNT, CDR2 YYREEE (reference sequence). The V end lost 4 bases, the J end lost 5 bases, and 18 bases lay between the germline ends. CDR3 size: 15 residues. The whole variable domain, remainder taken from reference TRBV5-4 and TRBJ1-1, is ETGVTQSPTHLIKTRGQQVTLRCSSQSGHNTVSWYQQALGQGPQFIFQYYREEENGRGNFPPRFSGLQFPNYSSELNVNALELDDSALYLCASSRDIGGGTEAFFGQGTRLTVV.

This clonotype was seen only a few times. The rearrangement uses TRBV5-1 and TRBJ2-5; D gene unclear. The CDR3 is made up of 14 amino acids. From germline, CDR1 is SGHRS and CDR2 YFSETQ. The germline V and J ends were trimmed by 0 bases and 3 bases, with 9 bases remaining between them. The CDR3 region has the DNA TGCGCCAGCAGCTTGGGGGGTATGGAAGAGACCCAGTACTTC. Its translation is CASSLGGMEETQYF.